This TCR beta chain was documented in a study of technical replicates of blood from a few donors. V was trimmed by 10 bases and J by 15 bases, leaving 22 bases between them. CDR3 length: 12 residues. Germline V gene data show CDR1 as SNHLY and CDR2 as FYNNEI. Libraries were prepared by immunoSEQ multiplex PCR; TCRdb keeps only in-frame clonotypes and omits some of them. The sample has 50,000 to 55,000 clones; around 83% are singletons. This sequence was found in a human donor in good health. Some clones in this sample may be carry-over from other donors' samples. The chain carries TRBV2 and TRBJ2-1, with a tentative D call TRBD1 (5 bases). Sequenced input: PBMCs. The CDR3 region is CATSFQGEKRFF. DNA of the CDR3: TGTGCCACCTCCTTCCAAGGGGAAAAACGGTTCTTC.